This is a list of T cell receptor beta chains from one sample in a study of CD8+CD57+ T cells in acquired aplastic anemia. TCRdb re-called the reads through MiXCR, storing one row per CDR3 protein. The sample holds some 170,000 distinct CDR3 sequences, under 55% seen once. Source material: sorted CD4+, CD8+, or CD8+CD57+ T cells (not recorded which) from PBMCs. The receptor set was obtained from a human donor with aplastic anemia. The CDR3 runs from the conserved cysteine through the conserved F or W. The D gene is left open where the match is weak. A row's size may be missing; if present it is once, few, many or a size class.

DNA	CDR3	size	V	J	D
TGTGCCAGCAGCTTAGGGCAGTTCTACGAGCAGTACTTC	CASSLGQFYEQYF	many	TRBV7-9	TRBJ2-7	NA
TGCAGTGCTAACGGCCAGCGGGGAGTTAACAATGAGCAGTTCTTC	CSANGQRGVNNEQFF	NA	TRBV20-1	TRBJ2-1	TRBD2
TGTGCCAGCAGCTTAGCGCCGAATAATTCACCCCTCCACTTT	CASSLAPNNSPLHF	many	TRBV7-8	TRBJ1-6	NA
TGTGCCAGCAGCCGGGACTTCCCGAGATACTCTGGAAACACCATATATTTT	CASSRDFPRYSGNTIYF	NA	TRBV2	TRBJ1-3	NA
TGTGTCAGCAGCGCCCGGACAGGGTCTACCAATTCACCCCTCCACTTT	CVSSARTGSTNSPLHF	NA	TRBV7-8	TRBJ1-6	TRBD1
TGTGCCAGCAGGCCTAGCGTTCCTGGCTACGAGCAGTACTTC	CASRPSVPGYEQYF	NA	TRBV12-3/TRBV12-4	TRBJ2-7	NA
TGCAGTGCTAGTCGGGCCGGGGAGCTGTTTTTT	CSASRAGELFF	NA	TRBV20-1	TRBJ2-2	NA
TGCAGTGATGATTACGAGCAGTACTTC	CSDDYEQYF	NA	TRBV20-1	TRBJ2-7	NA
TGTGCCAGGGACAGTCCGCTCCGCGAGCAGTACTTC	CARDSPLREQYF	many	TRBV19	TRBJ2-7	NA
TGTGCCAGCAGCCCTGGACAGGGTCGGCGTAATTCACCCCTCCACTTT	CASSPGQGRRNSPLHF	NA	TRBV6-1	TRBJ1-6	TRBD1
TGTGCCATCAGTGGGACAGGGGGTAGCTACGAGCAGTACTTC	CAISGTGGSYEQYF	medium-sized	TRBV10-3	TRBJ2-7	TRBD1
TGCGCCAGCAGCGCTGCCGGGGTACTGGCCTACAATGAGCAGTTCTTC	CASSAAGVLAYNEQFF	many	TRBV5-1	TRBJ2-1	NA
TGTGCCAGCCTCGGGGAGGGGGCCACGGACACCATATATTTT	CASLGEGATDTIYF	NA	TRBV25-1	TRBJ1-3	TRBD1
TGTGCCATCAGTCCGGGGGAGTATTCTGAAGCTTTCTTT	CAISPGEYSEAFF	NA	TRBV10-3	TRBJ1-1	NA
TGTGCCAGCAGCTTAGGGACCCCCCGGTCGGATGAGCAGTTCTTC	CASSLGTPRSDEQFF	many	TRBV7-9	TRBJ2-1	NA
TGTGCCAGCAGCTTGTTGGGGGTTGGTGGGCAGTTCTTC	CASSLLGVGGQFF	many	TRBV5-5	TRBJ2-1	NA
TGTGCCAGCAGCCCCCCACGAGAGTCTTTCTCTGGAAACACCATATATTTT	CASSPPRESFSGNTIYF	many	TRBV9	TRBJ1-3	NA
TGCAGTGCTAGAGATCAAGCGCTAGCGCACCAAGAGACCCAGTACTTC	CSARDQALAHQETQYF	NA	TRBV20-1	TRBJ2-5	NA
TGTGCCACCCAAGGCAGGGGCCACCAAGAGACCCAGTACTTC	CATQGRGHQETQYF	NA	TRBV15	TRBJ2-5	NA
TGCAGTGCTAGGAATAGCGTTACAGATACGCAGTATTTT	CSARNSVTDTQYF	NA	TRBV20-1	TRBJ2-3	NA
TGTGCCAGCAGCCAAGAATACGGGACCGACAACACCTTC	CASSQEYGTDNTF	many	TRBV14	TRBJ1-2	NA
TGTACCAGCCTCATGGGGACGGCCTACAATGAGCAGTTCTTC	CTSLMGTAYNEQFF	once	TRBV25-1	TRBJ2-1	NA
TGTGTCAGCGGACCGGGACTAGAGTCTACCGGGGAGCTGTTTTTT	CVSGPGLESTGELFF	NA	TRBV2	TRBJ2-2	TRBD2
TGTGCCAGCAGCCAGCGGGGGGGGGCAGAAGCTTTCTTT	CASSQRGGAEAFF	few	TRBV3-1	TRBJ1-1	NA
TGTGCCAGTAGTGTGTTAGGGCTCAGCGGGGAGCTGTTTTTT	CASSVLGLSGELFF	few	TRBV19	TRBJ2-2	NA
TGCGCCAGCAGCCACACACCCGGGACAGTCACAGATACGCAGTATTTT	CASSHTPGTVTDTQYF	NA	TRBV4-1	TRBJ2-3	TRBD1
TGCGCCAGCAGCTTGGCCGGACGGGAAAATCAGCCCCAGCATTTT	CASSLAGRENQPQHF	many	TRBV5-1	TRBJ1-5	NA
TGTGCCAGCATCGCCCCTGGGGATTCACCCCTCCACTTT	CASIAPGDSPLHF	NA	TRBV2	TRBJ1-6	NA
TGTGCCAGCAGCCATGGGGTGTGGAGGGAATCAGACTATGGCTACACCTTC	CASSHGVWRESDYGYTF	few	TRBV3-1	TRBJ1-2	NA
TGTGCCAGCATCCTTCAGGGGTCCTACGAGCAGTACTTC	CASILQGSYEQYF	NA	TRBV2	TRBJ2-7	NA
TGCGCCAGCAGTGAGTCGGGCAGAGACAATCAGCCCCAGCATTTT	CASSESGRDNQPQHF	few	TRBV10-2	TRBJ1-5	NA
TGCGCCAGCAGCGGTGACGGCTACTTCACGACAGAGACCCAGTACTTC	CASSGDGYFTTETQYF	many	TRBV4-1	TRBJ2-5	NA
TGTGCCAGCAGCTTAGGGGTACGTGGGATGTGGAACATTCAGTACTTC	CASSLGVRGMWNIQYF	many	TRBV7-6	TRBJ2-4	NA
TGTGCCAGCAGCCTGAAAACAGTTACCTACGAGCAGTACTTC	CASSLKTVTYEQYF	NA	TRBV7-8	TRBJ2-7	NA
TGCGCCAGCAGCTATGAAGGGACGGATAACACCGGGGAGCTGTTTTTT	CASSYEGTDNTGELFF	NA	TRBV5-1	TRBJ2-2	NA
TGCAGTGCTGTCCCGTGGGATGAGCAGTTCTTC	CSAVPWDEQFF	NA	TRBV20-1	TRBJ2-1	NA
TGTGCCAGCAGTGGCGGGACAGCTAACACCGGGGAGCTGTTTTTT	CASSGGTANTGELFF	NA	TRBV25-1	TRBJ2-2	NA
TGCGCCAGCAGTGAAGAGGGACTAACGGCCTACAATGAGCAGTTCTTC	CASSEEGLTAYNEQFF	NA	TRBV2	TRBJ2-1	TRBD2
TGCGCCAGCAGCCAAGAGACAGGTCCCTCCTCTGGAAACACCATATATTTT	CASSQETGPSSGNTIYF	NA	TRBV4-1	TRBJ1-3	NA
TGCGCCAGCAGCCAAGTTGTGGACTATGGCTACACCTTC	CASSQVVDYGYTF	NA	TRBV4-3	TRBJ1-2	NA
TGCGCCAGCAGCTCACAGACAGCGAACACTGAAGCTTTCTTT	CASSSQTANTEAFF	many	TRBV5-1	TRBJ1-1	NA
TGTGCCAGCAGTGATGTGGGGGCTGTAGATACGCAGTATTTT	CASSDVGAVDTQYF	many	TRBV6-1	TRBJ2-3	NA
TGTGCCAGCAGCCAGCAAGGGGGTAGCGAGCAGTACTTC	CASSQQGGSEQYF	many	TRBV12-3/TRBV12-4	TRBJ2-7	NA
TGCGCCAGCAGCCAAGAGTTCCAGGGGATAAGGGAGCTGTTTTTT	CASSQEFQGIRELFF	many	TRBV4-1	TRBJ2-2	NA
TGTGCCAGCAGTACGGACAGTCGTAACTATGGCTACACCTTC	CASSTDSRNYGYTF	many	TRBV12-3/TRBV12-4	TRBJ1-2	NA
TGTGCCAGCAGCTTAAATGCAGGAAGGGACACTGAAGCTTTCTTT	CASSLNAGRDTEAFF	NA	TRBV7-9	TRBJ1-1	NA